This T cell receptor beta chain came from a study of Ad26.COV2.S vaccination and SARS-CoV-2 variants. Study-wide findings and caveats: Spike-specific TCR breadth ran higher among vaccine recipients than placebo recipients. Total responses of T cells may have been underestimated by the analyses of TCR breadth and depth. Researchers reported similar non-spike TCR breadth in vaccine and placebo recipients. Substantial breadth in spike-specific CD8+ and CD4+ T cell responses was reportedly seen after vaccination.

With 3 bases removed from V and 3 bases from J, the gap between germline ends came to 16 bases. The length of the CDR3 is 16 residues. The germline CDR1 and CDR2 sequences are SGDLS and YYNGEE. Clones were sequenced by immunoSEQ multiplex PCR, and TCRdb holds only the in-frame ones, with some missing. The sample consists of hundreds of thousands of clones, about 92% of them appearing once. Comments on this clone: What it recognizes is unknown.

V is TRBV9 and J is TRBJ1-3; no definite D call. The sample in question was peripheral blood, obtained after recovery from COVID-19. The sequence derives from a human donor who had recovered from COVID-19. CDR3 in amino acids: CASSARVLGGGNTIYF. CDR3 in DNA: TGTGCCAGCAGCGCCCGGGTCCTGGGTGGTGGAAACACCATATATTTT.